What follows is one T cell receptor beta chain and its context. Its target is not known. The data derive from a study of cytomegalovirus exposure and HLA in healthy donors. Broader study findings: Later, an analysis found that common viral pathogens appeared to be linked with several of the most significant clusters. TCR beta chains associated with HLA were, in a later analysis, more clonally expanded than equally common others.

The PCR used 60 Vbeta and 13 Jbeta primers. The assay was immunoSEQ multiplex PCR, and TCRdb's table has in-frame clones only and misses some. This table holds around 200,000 clones. CDR1 and CDR2 from the germline V gene are MDHEN and SYDVKM. Trimming shortened V by 5 bases and J by 0 bases, and 11 bases separated the two germline ends. CDR3 length: 15 residues. This clonotype was obtained from a girl aged 2 to 10 in good health and CMV-seropositive. The material sequenced was PBMCs. The chain is built from TRBV28 and TRBJ2-1; D is unclear. The CDR3 DNA sequence: TGTGCCAGCAGTGCTCTCGACTTCTCCTACAATGAGCAGTTCTTC. Amino acid sequence: CASSALDFSYNEQFF.